The next 6 T cell receptor beta chains were all read from a single sample in a study of siplizumab effects on memory and regulatory T cells. Assay used: immunoSEQ multiplex PCR; TCRdb lists only in-frame clones, some missing. The top ten hold about 40% of the sample, which has 55,000 to 70,000 clones, 90% to 95% seen once. Sequencing used CD8+ T cells sorted from blood. These receptors all come from a human donor in good health.

This clone was recorded once. V usage is TRBV29-1 and J usage is TRBJ2-7; TRBD1 agrees at 8 bases. V was clipped by 7 bases and J by 2 bases; unmatched bases: 7. The CDR3 length is 13 residues. Germline values: CDR1 SQVTM, CDR2 ANQGSEA. CDR3 in DNA: TGCAGCGGTGGGGGACAGGAACCCTACGAGCAGTACTTC. Translation: CSGGGQEPYEQYF.

The chain links TRBV4-2 to TRBJ1-5; 8 bases align to TRBD1. Germline values: CDR1 LGHNA, CDR2 YNFKEQ. Trimming at V came to 3 bases and at J to 0 bases, leaving 4 bases not matched to a gene. This CDR3 comprises 16 residues. The CDR3 here is CASSHEGQGSNQPQHF. In nucleotides, the CDR3 is TGTGCCAGCAGCCATGAAGGACAGGGTAGCAATCAGCCCCAGCATTTT.

V usage is TRBV2 and J usage is TRBJ2-5, with no clear D. The J call may not be correct, given that the DNA end is closer to TRBJ2-7. There are 15 residues in the CDR3. In germline, CDR1 is SNHLY, CDR2 FYNNEI. This CDR3 is CASSPGFSKHYEQYF. The CDR3 nucleotides read TGTGCCAGCAGCCCCGGGTTTAGCAAACACTACGAGCAGTACTTC.

The V and J genes are TRBV7-9 and TRBJ2-6; the match to TRBD1 covers 7 bases. The CDR3 consists of 13 residues. Germline lookup yields CDR1 SEHNR and CDR2 FQNEAQ (reference sequence). The V segment lost 8 bases and the J segment 4 bases; nucleotides outside the gene matches: 2. This chain's CDR3 is CASQGVGANVLTF. CDR3 nucleotide sequence: TGTGCCAGCCAGGGGGTCGGGGCCAACGTCCTGACTTTC.

The chain couples TRBV9 to TRBJ2-1; D unresolved. The germline V and J ends were trimmed by 0 bases and 5 bases, with 3 bases remaining between them. The CDR3 covers 12 residues. Looked up from germline, CDR1 is SGDLS and CDR2 is YYNGEE. Here the CDR3 reads CASSVAHNEQFF. The CDR3, as DNA: TGTGCCAGCAGCGTAGCTCACAATGAGCAGTTCTTC.

A single count supports this clone. The chain recombines TRBV10-1 with TRBJ1-1; the D gene is possibly TRBD1 (5 bases). The V end lost 4 bases, the J end lost 4 bases, and 13 bases lay between the germline ends. The CDR3 contains 14 residues. Germline loops: CDR1 WNHNN, CDR2 SYGVQD (reference sequence). The CDR3 DNA reads TGCGCCAGCAGTGGGGAAATAGGGGCCACTGAAGCTTTCTTT. The encoded protein is CASSGEIGATEAFF.